The clone carrying this T cell receptor beta chain has ten or more counts. The junction had 6 bases not matched to a gene; V was cut back by 5 bases and J by 2 bases. CDR3 length: 15 amino acids. The germline V gene encodes CDR1 MNHNS and CDR2 SASEGT. The sample comes from a study of T cells in Graves' hyperthyroidism and ophthalmopathy. Authors of the study amplified TCR beta CDR3 regions from RNA transcripts. Using the HTBI primer set, a first-round RT-PCR was run on the TCR CDR3. From the multiplex PCR reads, TCRdb called clonotypes with MiXCR, one entry per CDR3 protein. The sample has under 700,000 distinct CDR3 sequences, over 15% seen once; the top ten hold approximately 18%.

This rearrangement joins TRBV6-1 to TRBJ2-7; the match to TRBD1 covers 10 bases. The TCR sequence derives from a woman aged 18-30 years with Graves' hyperthyroidism. The sample was blood. The DNA for the CDR3 is TGTGCCAGCAGTAAATTGACAGGGGGCACCTACGAGCAGTACTTC. Translated, it gives CASSKLTGGTYEQYF.